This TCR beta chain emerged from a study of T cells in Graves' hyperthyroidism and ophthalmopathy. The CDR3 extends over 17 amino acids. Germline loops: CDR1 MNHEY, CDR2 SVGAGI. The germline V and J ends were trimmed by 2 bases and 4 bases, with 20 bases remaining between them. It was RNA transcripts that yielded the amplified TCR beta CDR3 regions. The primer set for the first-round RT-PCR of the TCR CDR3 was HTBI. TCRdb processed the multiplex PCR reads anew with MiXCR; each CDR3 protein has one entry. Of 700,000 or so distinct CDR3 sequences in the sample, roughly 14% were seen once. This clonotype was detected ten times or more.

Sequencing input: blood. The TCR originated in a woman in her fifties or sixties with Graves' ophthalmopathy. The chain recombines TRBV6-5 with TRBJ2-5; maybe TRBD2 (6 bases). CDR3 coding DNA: TGTGCCAGCAGTTACCCCTCCGGGACGGGACTGCCAGAGACCCAGTACTTC. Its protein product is CASSYPSGTGLPETQYF.